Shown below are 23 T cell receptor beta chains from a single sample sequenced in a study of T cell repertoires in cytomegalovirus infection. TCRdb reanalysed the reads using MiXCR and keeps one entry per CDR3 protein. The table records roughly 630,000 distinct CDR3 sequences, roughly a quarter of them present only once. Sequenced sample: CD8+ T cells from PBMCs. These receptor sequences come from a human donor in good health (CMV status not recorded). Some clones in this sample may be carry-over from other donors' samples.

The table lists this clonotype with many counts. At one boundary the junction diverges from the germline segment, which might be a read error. The CDR3 DNA is TGTGCCAGCACTCCGGCCCCTCTCATCTTT. Translation: CASTPAPLIF. This chain connects TRBV7-2 to TRBJ1-1; D is undetermined. Germline assignment: CDR1 SGHTA and CDR2 FQGNSA. This CDR3 contains 10 residues.

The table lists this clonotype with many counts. This chain's CDR3 is CASSYSTVTGFIEQYV. CDR3 bases: TGTGCCAGCAGTTACTCGACAGTGACAGGGTTCATCGAGCAGTACGTC. The V gene is TRBV6-2 or TRBV6-3, the J gene TRBJ2-7; 7 nucleotides align to TRBD1. The CDR3 contains 16 residues. CDR1 and CDR2 from the germline V gene are MNHEY and SVGEGT. J gave up 6 bases and V 0 bases, and 11 bases lay outside the gene matches.

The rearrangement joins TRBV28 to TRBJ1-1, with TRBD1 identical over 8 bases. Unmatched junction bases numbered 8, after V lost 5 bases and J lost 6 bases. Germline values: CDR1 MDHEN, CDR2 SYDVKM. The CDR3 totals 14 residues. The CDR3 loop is CASSPWTGRAEAFF. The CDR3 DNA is TGTGCCAGCAGTCCTTGGACAGGGAGAGCTGAAGCTTTCTTT.

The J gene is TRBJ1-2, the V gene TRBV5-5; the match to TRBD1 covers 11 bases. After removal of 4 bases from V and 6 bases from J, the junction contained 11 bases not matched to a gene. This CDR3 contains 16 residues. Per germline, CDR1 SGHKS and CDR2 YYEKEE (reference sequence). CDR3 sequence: CASSLLWTGGEDGYTF. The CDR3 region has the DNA TGTGCCAGCAGCCTCTTATGGACAGGGGGCGAAGATGGCTACACCTTC.

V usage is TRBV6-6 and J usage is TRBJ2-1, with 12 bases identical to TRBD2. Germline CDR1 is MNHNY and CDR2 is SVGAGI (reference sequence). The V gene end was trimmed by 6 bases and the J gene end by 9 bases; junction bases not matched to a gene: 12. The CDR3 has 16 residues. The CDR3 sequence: CASRQPPGLAGGEQFF. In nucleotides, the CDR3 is TGTGCCAGCAGGCAACCACCGGGACTAGCGGGCGGTGAGCAGTTCTTC.

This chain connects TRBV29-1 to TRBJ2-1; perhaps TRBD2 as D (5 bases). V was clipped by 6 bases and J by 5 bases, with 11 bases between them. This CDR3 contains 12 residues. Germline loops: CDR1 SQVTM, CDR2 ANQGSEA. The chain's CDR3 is CSVPDWDNEQFF. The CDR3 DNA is TGCAGCGTCCCGGACTGGGACAATGAGCAGTTCTTC.

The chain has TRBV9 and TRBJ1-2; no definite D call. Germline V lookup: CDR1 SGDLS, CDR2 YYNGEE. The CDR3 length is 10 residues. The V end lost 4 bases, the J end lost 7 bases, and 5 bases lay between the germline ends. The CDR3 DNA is TGTGCCAGCAGCCGTGGTGGCTACACCTTC. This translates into CASSRGGYTF.

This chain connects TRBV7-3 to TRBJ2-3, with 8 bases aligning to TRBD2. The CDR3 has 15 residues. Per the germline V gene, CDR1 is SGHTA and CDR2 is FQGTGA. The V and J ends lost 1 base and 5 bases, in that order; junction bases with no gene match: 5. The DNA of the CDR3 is TGTGCCAGCAGCTTAAGCGGGGGGAGCGGAGATACGCAGTATTTT. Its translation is CASSLSGGSGDTQYF.

The CDR3 is CASSIGTGDTGELFF. The CDR3 DNA reads as TGTGCCAGTAGTATAGGCACAGGGGATACCGGGGAGCTGTTTTTT. The chain combines TRBV19 with TRBJ2-2; TRBD1 aligns across 7 bases. J gave up 5 bases and V 1 base, and 4 bases lay outside the gene matches. Per the germline V gene, CDR1 is LNHDA and CDR2 is SQIVND (reference sequence). The CDR3 is 15 amino acids.

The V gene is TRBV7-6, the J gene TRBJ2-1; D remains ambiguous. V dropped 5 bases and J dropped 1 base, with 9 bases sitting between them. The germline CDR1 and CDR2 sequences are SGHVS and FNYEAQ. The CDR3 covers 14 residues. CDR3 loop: CASSPVQSYNEQFF. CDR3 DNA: TGTGCCAGCAGCCCCGTCCAGTCCTACAATGAGCAGTTCTTC.

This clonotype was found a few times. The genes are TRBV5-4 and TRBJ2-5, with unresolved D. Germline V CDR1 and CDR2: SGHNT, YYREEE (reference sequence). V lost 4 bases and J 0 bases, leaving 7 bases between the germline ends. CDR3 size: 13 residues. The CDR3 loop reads CASSPENQETQYF. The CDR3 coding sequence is TGTGCCAGCAGCCCTGAAAACCAAGAGACCCAGTACTTC.

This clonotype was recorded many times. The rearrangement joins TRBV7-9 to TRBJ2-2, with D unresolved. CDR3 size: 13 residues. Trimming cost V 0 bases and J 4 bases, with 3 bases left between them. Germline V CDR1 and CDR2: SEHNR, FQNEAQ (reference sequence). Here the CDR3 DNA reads TGTGCCAGCAGCTTAGCGGGCACCGGGGAGCTGTTTTTT. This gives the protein CASSLAGTGELFF.

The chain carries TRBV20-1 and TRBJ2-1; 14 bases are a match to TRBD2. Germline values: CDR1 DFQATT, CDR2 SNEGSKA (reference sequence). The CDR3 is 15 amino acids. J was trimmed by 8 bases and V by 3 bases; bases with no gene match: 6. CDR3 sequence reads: CSASPGTSGGYEQFF. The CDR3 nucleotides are TGCAGTGCTAGTCCCGGGACTAGCGGGGGTTATGAGCAGTTCTTC.

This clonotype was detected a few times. DNA of the CDR3: TGTGCCAGCAGCCGCCTCCTTGGACAGGGGCGCACAGATACGCAGTATTTT. Translated: CASSRLLGQGRTDTQYF. The chain has TRBV7-6 and TRBJ2-3; 9 bases fit TRBD1. The CDR3 is 17 residues long. V was clipped by 5 bases and J by 1 base; unmatched bases: 10. Germline CDR1 is SGHVS and CDR2 is FNYEAQ.

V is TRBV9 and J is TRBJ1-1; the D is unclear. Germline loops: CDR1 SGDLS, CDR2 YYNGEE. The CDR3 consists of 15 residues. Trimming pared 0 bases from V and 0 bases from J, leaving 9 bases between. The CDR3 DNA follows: TGTGCCAGCAGCGTAGGATTAGCTATGAACACTGAAGCTTTCTTT. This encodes CASSVGLAMNTEAFF. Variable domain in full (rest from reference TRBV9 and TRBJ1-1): DSGVTQTPKHLITATGQRVTLRCSPRSGDLSVYWYQQSLDQGLQFLIQYYNGEERAKGNILERFSAQQFPDLHSELNLSSLELGDSALYFCASSVGLAMNTEAFFGQGTRLTVV.

The CDR3 DNA follows: TGTGCCAGCAGCTTGCCCGAAACCTACAATGAGCAGTTCTTC. Its protein product is CASSLPETYNEQFF. The chain uses TRBV7-9 and TRBJ2-1; no reliable D call. Germline V gene data show CDR1 as SEHNR and CDR2 as FQNEAQ (reference sequence). Trimming removed 3 bases at V and 2 bases at J, with 8 bases between. The CDR3 extends over 14 amino acids.

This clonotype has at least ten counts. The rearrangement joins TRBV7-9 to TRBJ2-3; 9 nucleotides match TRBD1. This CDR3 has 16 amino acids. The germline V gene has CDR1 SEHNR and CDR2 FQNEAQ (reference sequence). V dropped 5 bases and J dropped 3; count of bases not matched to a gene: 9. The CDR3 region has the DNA TGTGCCAGCAGCCCGAGGACAGGGGAGAAGACAGATACGCAGTATTTT. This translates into CASSPRTGEKTDTQYF.

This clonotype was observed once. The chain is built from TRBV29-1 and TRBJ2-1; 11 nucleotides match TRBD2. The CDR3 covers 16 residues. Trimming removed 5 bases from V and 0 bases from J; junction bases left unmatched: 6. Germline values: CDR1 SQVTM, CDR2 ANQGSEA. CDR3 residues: CSVPTSGGSSYNEQFF. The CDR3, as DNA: TGCAGCGTTCCTACTAGCGGGGGATCCTCCTACAATGAGCAGTTCTTC.

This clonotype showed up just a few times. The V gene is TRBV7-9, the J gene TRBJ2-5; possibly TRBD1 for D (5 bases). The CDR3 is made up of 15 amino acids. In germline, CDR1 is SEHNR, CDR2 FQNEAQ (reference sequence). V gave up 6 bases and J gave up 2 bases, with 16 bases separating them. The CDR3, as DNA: TGTGCCAGCAGTTGGAAGCAGGGTGGACAAGAGACCCAGTACTTC. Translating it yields CASSWKQGGQETQYF.

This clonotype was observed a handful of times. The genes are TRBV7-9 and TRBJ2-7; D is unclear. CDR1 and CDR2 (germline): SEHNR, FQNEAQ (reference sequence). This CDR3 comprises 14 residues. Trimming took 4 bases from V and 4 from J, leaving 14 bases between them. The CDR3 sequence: CASSSPTDTYEQYV. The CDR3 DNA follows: TGTGCCAGCAGCTCCCCAACCGACACGTACGAGCAGTACGTC.

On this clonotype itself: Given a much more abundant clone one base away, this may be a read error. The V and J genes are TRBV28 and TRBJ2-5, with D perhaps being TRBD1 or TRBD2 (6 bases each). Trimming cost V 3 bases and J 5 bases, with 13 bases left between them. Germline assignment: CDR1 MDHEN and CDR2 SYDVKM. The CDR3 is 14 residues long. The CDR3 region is CASSFGGLWETQYF. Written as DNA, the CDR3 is TGTGCCAGCAGTTTTGGGGGGCTGTGGGAGACCCAGTACTTC.

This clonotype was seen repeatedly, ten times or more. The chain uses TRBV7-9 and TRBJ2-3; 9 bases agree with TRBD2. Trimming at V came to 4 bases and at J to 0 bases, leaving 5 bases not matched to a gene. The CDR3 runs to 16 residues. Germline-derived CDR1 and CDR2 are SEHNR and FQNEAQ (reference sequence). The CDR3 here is CASSSSSGSSTDTQYF. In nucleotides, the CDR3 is TGTGCCAGCAGCTCCAGTAGCGGGAGTAGCACAGATACGCAGTATTTT.

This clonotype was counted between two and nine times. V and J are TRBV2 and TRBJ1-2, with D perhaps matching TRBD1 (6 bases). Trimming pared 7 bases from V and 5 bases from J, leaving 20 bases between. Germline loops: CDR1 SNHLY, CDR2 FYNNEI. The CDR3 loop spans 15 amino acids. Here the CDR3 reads CASTLETGASYGYTF. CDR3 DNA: TGTGCCAGCACCTTAGAGACGGGGGCGAGTTATGGCTACACCTTC. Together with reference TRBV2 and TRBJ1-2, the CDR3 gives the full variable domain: EPEVTQTPSHQVTQMGQEVILRCVPISNHLYFYWYRQILGQKVEFLVSFYNNEISEKSEIFDDQFSVERPDGSNFTLKIRSTKLEDSAMYFCASTLETGASYGYTFGSGTRLTVV.